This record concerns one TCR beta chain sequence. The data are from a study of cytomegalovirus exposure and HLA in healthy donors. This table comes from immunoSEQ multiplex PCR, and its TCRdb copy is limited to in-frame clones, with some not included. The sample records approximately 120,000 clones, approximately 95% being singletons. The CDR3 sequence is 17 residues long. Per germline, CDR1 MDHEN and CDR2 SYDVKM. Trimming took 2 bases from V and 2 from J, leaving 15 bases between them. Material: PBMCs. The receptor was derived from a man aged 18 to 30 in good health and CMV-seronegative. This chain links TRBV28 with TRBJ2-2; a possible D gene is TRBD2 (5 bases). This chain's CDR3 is CASSLAAPAVNTGELFF. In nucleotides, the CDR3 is TGTGCCAGCAGTTTAGCGGCTCCAGCGGTCAACACCGGGGAGCTGTTTTTT. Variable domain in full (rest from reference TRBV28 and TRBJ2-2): DVKVTQSSRYLVKRTGEKVFLECVQDMDHENMFWYRQDPGLGLRLIYFSYDVKMKEKGDIPEGYSVSREKKERFSLILESASTNQTSMYLCASSLAAPAVNTGELFFGEGSRLTVL.